The 20 T cell receptor beta chains in this list originate from one sample, sequenced in a study of cytomegalovirus exposure and HLA in healthy donors. A multiplex PCR was run with 60 Vbeta primers and 13 Jbeta primers. Generated by immunoSEQ multiplex PCR, the TCRdb table keeps only in-frame clones and is missing some. The sample has roughly 60,000 clones. The sequenced sample consisted of PBMCs. The receptors originated from a woman in her late teens or twenties in good health and CMV-seronegative.

The chain joins TRBV18 to TRBJ2-3, with D maybe TRBD1 (5 bases). Germline lookup yields CDR1 KGHSH and CDR2 LQKENI. This CDR3 region has 16 residues. Trimming took 5 bases from V and 6 from J, leaving 21 bases between them. The CDR3 coding sequence is TGTGCCAGCTCAACGGAGTACGACAGTTTGTTGGATACGCAGTATTTT. Translated, it gives CASSTEYDSLLDTQYF.

V usage is TRBV7-3 and J usage is TRBJ2-2, with 9 bases identical to TRBD2. From germline, CDR1 is SGHTA and CDR2 FQGTGA. V gave up 5 bases and J gave up 0 bases; unmatched junction bases: 4. The CDR3 runs 16 residues. As DNA, the CDR3 is TGTGCCAGCAGCCGACTAGCGGCCTCGAACACCGGGGAGCTGTTTTTT. Amino acid sequence: CASSRLAASNTGELFF. The variable domain in full, with the rest retrieved from reference TRBV7-3 and TRBJ2-2, is GAGVSQTPSNKVTEKGKYVELRCDPISGHTALYWYRQSLGQGPEFLIYFQGTGAADDSGLPNDRFFAVRPEGSVSTLKIQRTERGDSAVYLCASSRLAASNTGELFFGEGSRLTVL.

The chain uses TRBV4-1 and TRBJ2-1; D is unresolved. Deletions cut 1 base from V and 9 bases from J, with 13 bases between. CDR1 and CDR2 (germline): MGHRA, YSYEKL. The CDR3 is 14 amino acids. CDR3 sequence (DNA): TGCGCCAGCAGCCAAGGAATGGGTCCGGGTGAGCAGTTCTTC. Translated: CASSQGMGPGEQFF.

The chain combines TRBV13 with TRBJ2-2; TRBD2 agrees at 8 bases. V trimming: 5 bases; J trimming: 6 bases; junction bases outside the gene matches: 8. This CDR3 contains 15 residues. Looked up from germline, CDR1 is PRHDT and CDR2 is FYEKMQ (reference sequence). The chain's CDR3 is CASSLLAGKPGELFF. As DNA, the CDR3 is TGTGCCAGCAGCCTGCTAGCGGGCAAGCCCGGGGAGCTGTTTTTT.

The V gene is TRBV19, the J gene TRBJ1-2; D perhaps matches TRBD1 (5 bases). Germline CDR1 reads LNHDA; CDR2 reads SQIVND (reference sequence). The germline V and J ends were trimmed by 3 bases and 0 bases, with 8 bases remaining between them. The CDR3 extends over 14 amino acids. The CDR3 loop is CASSMATANYGYTF. DNA for the CDR3: TGTGCCAGTAGTATGGCGACAGCTAACTATGGCTACACCTTC.

V gene TRBV10-3 combines with J gene TRBJ2-5, with a possible D match to TRBD2 (7 bases). This CDR3 is built from 14 residues. Trimming took 2 bases from V and 2 from J, leaving 9 bases between them. From germline, CDR1 is ENHRY and CDR2 SYGVKD. DNA of the CDR3: TGTGCCATCAGTGAGCGGGGGGCGCAAGAGACCCAGTACTTC. Its protein product is CAISERGAQETQYF.

The rearrangement links TRBV4-1 to TRBJ2-1, with D possibly matching TRBD2 (6 bases). The CDR3 contains 16 residues. The V gene's germline CDR1 is MGHRA and CDR2 YSYEKL. V gave up 4 bases and J gave up 4 bases, with 17 bases separating them. The CDR3 region is CASSPSGGDLYNEQFF. The CDR3, as DNA: TGCGCCAGCAGCCCCAGTGGAGGGGACCTTTACAATGAGCAGTTCTTC.

The chain combines TRBV27 with TRBJ2-7; a possible D gene is TRBD1 (6 bases). The germline CDR1 and CDR2 sequences are MNHEY and SMNVEV (reference sequence). This CDR3 contains 13 residues. V lost 5 bases and J 1 base, leaving 9 bases between the germline ends. Here the CDR3 DNA reads TGTGCCAGCAGTCATGGACAGTCCTACGAGCAGTACTTC. Residues: CASSHGQSYEQYF.

The DNA for the CDR3 is TGTGCCAGCAAAGTAGGGGACTACGAGCAGTACTTC. Protein product: CASKVGDYEQYF. This chain joins TRBV28 and TRBJ2-7; perhaps TRBD1 as D (5 bases). Germline V gives CDR1 MDHEN, CDR2 SYDVKM. The CDR3 is made up of 12 amino acids. The ends were cut back, 7 bases at V and 3 bases at J, with 10 bases in the middle. The full variable domain, rest sourced from reference TRBV28 and TRBJ2-7, is DVKVTQSSRYLVKRTGEKVFLECVQDMDHENMFWYRQDPGLGLRLIYFSYDVKMKEKGDIPEGYSVSREKKERFSLILESASTNQTSMYLCASKVGDYEQYFGPGTRLTVT.

This rearrangement joins TRBV11-3 to TRBJ2-7; 9 nucleotides agree with TRBD1. V dropped 8 bases and J dropped 3; count of bases not matched to a gene: 2. CDR3 length: 12 residues. CDR1 is SGHNT, CDR2 YENEEA, per germline. The CDR3 DNA sequence: TGTGCCAGCGGGGGACAGGGCTACGAGCAGTACTTC. Encoded protein: CASGGQGYEQYF.

The chain is built from TRBV27 and TRBJ1-1; perhaps TRBD1 as D (6 bases). Germline V gives CDR1 MNHEY, CDR2 SMNVEV (reference sequence). With 0 bases removed from V and 4 bases from J, the gap between germline ends came to 12 bases. This CDR3 has 15 amino acids. The CDR3 nucleotides read TGTGCCAGCAGTTTATCACGGGGGGCAGTCACTGAAGCTTTCTTT. Encoded protein: CASSLSRGAVTEAFF.

V usage is TRBV4-1 and J usage is TRBJ2-3, with 9 nucleotides matching TRBD2. The germline V gene encodes CDR1 MGHRA and CDR2 YSYEKL. The CDR3 runs 18 residues. V lost 0 bases and J lost 0; bases outside the gene matches: 7. CDR3: CASSQETSGRFSTDTQYF. The CDR3 bases are TGCGCCAGCAGCCAAGAGACTAGCGGTCGATTTAGCACAGATACGCAGTATTTT.

V and J are TRBV18 and TRBJ2-5; TRBD2 agrees at 10 bases. Germline trimming cut 1 base from V and 6 bases from J; bases unmatched to any gene: 5. The CDR3 length is 15 residues. From germline, CDR1 is KGHSH and CDR2 LQKENI. CDR3 sequence reads: CASSPQAGGPKTQYF. The DNA of the CDR3 is TGTGCCAGCTCACCACAAGCGGGAGGGCCGAAGACCCAGTACTTC.

The J gene is TRBJ2-7, the V gene TRBV18; TRBD1 is a possible D gene (7 bases). The CDR3 runs 12 residues. Germline V gene lookup returns CDR1 KGHSH and CDR2 LQKENI. V lost 6 bases to trimming and J lost 6 bases, with 12 bases between them. The CDR3 protein is CASSVQGGEQYF. In DNA form, the CDR3 reads TGTGCCAGCTCGGTTCAGGGGGGCGAGCAGTACTTC.

The chain is built from TRBV25-1 and TRBJ2-7; D is ambiguous. V shed 4 bases and J shed 0 bases, with 16 bases lying between them. Per germline, CDR1 MGHDK and CDR2 SYGVNS. The CDR3 runs to 16 residues. The CDR3 loop reads CASSGSSPPGSYEQYF. The CDR3 DNA is TGTGCCAGCAGTGGGTCGAGTCCCCCCGGCTCCTACGAGCAGTACTTC.

This chain joins TRBV29-1 and TRBJ1-2; D not certain. The ends were cut back, 0 bases at V and 5 bases at J, with 10 bases in the middle. The CDR3 extends over 13 amino acids. Germline V gene lookup returns CDR1 SQVTM and CDR2 ANQGSEA. The CDR3 spells CSVEDQEAYGYTF. Written as DNA, the CDR3 is TGCAGCGTTGAAGATCAAGAGGCATATGGCTACACCTTC.

J is TRBJ2-7 and V is TRBV6-5, with D perhaps matching TRBD1 (7 bases). V lost 5 bases to trimming and J lost 5 bases, with 19 bases between them. Looked up from germline, CDR1 is MNHEY and CDR2 is SVGAGI. The CDR3 totals 15 residues. CDR3: CASSPFLDREDEQYF. The CDR3 DNA reads as TGTGCCAGCAGTCCATTTCTTGACAGGGAGGACGAGCAGTACTTC.

The J gene is TRBJ2-1, the V gene TRBV2, with 9 positions matching TRBD1. The germline V gene encodes CDR1 SNHLY and CDR2 FYNNEI. The CDR3 extends over 13 amino acids. V lost 6 bases and J lost 7; bases outside the gene matches: 4. CDR3 in amino acids: CASRGQGGNEQFF. In DNA form, the CDR3 reads TGTGCCAGCAGGGGACAGGGCGGGAATGAGCAGTTCTTC.

The chain employs TRBV9 and TRBJ2-7; 11 bases are shared with TRBD2. The trim removed 0 bases at V and 5 bases at J, leaving 4 bases unmatched. The CDR3 contains 15 residues. Germline V gives CDR1 SGDLS, CDR2 YYNGEE. In DNA form, the CDR3 reads TGTGCCAGCAGCGTAGGATTAGCGGGGGGGCACGAGCAGTACTTC. This codes for CASSVGLAGGHEQYF.

V is TRBV9 and J is TRBJ2-5, with 14 bases matching TRBD2. Trimming removed 4 bases from V and 5 bases from J; junction bases left unmatched: 7. Per germline, CDR1 SGDLS and CDR2 YYNGEE. There are 16 residues in the CDR3. The CDR3 loop reads CASSPGLAGGRETQYF. CDR3 sequence (DNA): TGTGCCAGCAGCCCCGGACTAGCGGGGGGCAGGGAGACCCAGTACTTC.